A selection of T cell receptor beta chains follows, all from one sample in a study of cytomegalovirus exposure and HLA in healthy donors. Profiled with immunoSEQ multiplex PCR; TCRdb holds only in-frame clones, not every one. There are about 150,000 clones in the sample; approximately 82% occur only once, and less than 2% lies in the top ten. The sample taken for sequencing was PBMCs. These receptors all stem from a man in his forties in good health and CMV-seronegative. CDR3s include the opening cysteine and the closing phenylalanine or tryptophan. A D gene is named only where the DNA matches it firmly.

D: -; J: TRBJ2-7; V: TRBV5-1; CDR3: CASSPTTYEQYF
D: -; J: TRBJ1-5; V: TRBV6-1; CDR3: CASSEEAGPQPQHF
D: TRBD2; J: TRBJ2-1; V: TRBV6-1; CDR3: CASSEGTSGSNEQFF
D: TRBD1; J: TRBJ1-4; V: TRBV27; CDR3: CASSDRVLEKLFF
D: -; J: TRBJ1-1; V: TRBV5-6; CDR3: CASSLTVSTEAFF
D: -; J: TRBJ1-2; V: TRBV7-6; CDR3: CASSFGANYGYTF
D: TRBD1; J: TRBJ2-1; V: TRBV29-1; CDR3: CSVASPGQGFNEQFF
D: -; J: TRBJ2-1; V: TRBV7-9; CDR3: CASSLASTIGDEQFF
D: -; J: TRBJ1-6; V: TRBV30; CDR3: CAWSVKITQINSPLHF
D: TRBD1; J: TRBJ1-5; V: TRBV28; CDR3: CASSLSDRVRPNQPQHF